A selection of T cell receptor beta chains follows, all from one sample in a study of OX40 agonist ivuxolimab in advanced cancers. Sequencing was performed with immunoSEQ multiplex PCR; in TCRdb, only in-frame clones are kept and a portion is missing. The table lists about 55,000 clones, around 85% of them singletons. The sample consisted of CD4+ or CD8+ T cells sorted from blood, taken in a trial of the OX40 agonist ivuxolimab. The receptors originated from an adult with an advanced solid tumor such as melanoma, head and neck, liver or kidney cancer. CDR3s include the opening cysteine and the closing phenylalanine or tryptophan.

V: TRBV27; J: TRBJ1-4; CDR3: CASSRNRKNEKLFF
V: TRBV19; J: TRBJ2-2; CDR3: CASSADFFNTGELFF
V: TRBV13; J: TRBJ2-7; CDR3: CASTRRERYEQYF
V: TRBV4-2; J: TRBJ2-7; CDR3: CASSPIPDGTYEQYF
V: TRBV6-4; J: TRBJ2-3; CDR3: CASSEVYQSDTQYF
V: TRBV5-4; J: TRBJ2-3; CDR3: CASSLLQRSTDTQYF
V: TRBV28; J: TRBJ1-2; CDR3: CASSSDPQRVYGYTF
V: TRBV4-2; J: TRBJ2-1; CDR3: CASTKGQGAFNEQFF
V: TRBV2; J: TRBJ1-5; CDR3: CASSEYRGNQPQHF
V: TRBV6-1; J: TRBJ2-7; CDR3: CASSVLPASSYEQYF
V: TRBV7-9; J: TRBJ1-2; CDR3: CASSLAGGTYGYTF
V: TRBV29-1; J: TRBJ2-2; CDR3: CSVRWTGGSGELFF
V: TRBV18; J: TRBJ1-4; CDR3: CASSPAGRTNEKLFF
V: TRBV18; J: TRBJ1-6; CDR3: CASSPQQGNNSPLHF
V: TRBV7-8; J: TRBJ2-7; CDR3: CASSLMAATYEQYF
V: TRBV6-5; J: TRBJ2-7; CDR3: CASRSQGYEQYF
V: TRBV11-3; J: TRBJ2-1; CDR3: CASSLDPAGSNNEQFF
V: TRBV5-1; J: TRBJ2-1; CDR3: CASSLAQGLASDDEQFF
V: TRBV5-6; J: TRBJ2-7; CDR3: CASSFWGHSIGDEQYF
V: TRBV6-1; J: TRBJ2-7; CDR3: CASSVTSGTQYEQYF
V: TRBV29-1; J: TRBJ2-7; CDR3: CSVGYRRDLFSYEQYF
V: TRBV4-1; J: TRBJ2-3; CDR3: CASSQEPRAADTQYF
V: TRBV5-1; J: TRBJ1-3; CDR3: CASSLSGTSGNTIYF
V: TRBV15; J: TRBJ1-1; CDR3: CATSSKRAENEAFF
V: TRBV7-8; J: TRBJ1-2; CDR3: CASSLVARGYGYTF
V: TRBV11-2; J: TRBJ2-3; CDR3: CASSLQVITQYF
V: TRBV7-6; J: TRBJ2-7; CDR3: CASSLAGGDYEQYF
V: TRBV19; J: TRBJ2-7; CDR3: CASSAGTVTYEQYF
V: TRBV21-1; J: TRBJ1-6; CDR3: CASSKGLGFRISPLHF